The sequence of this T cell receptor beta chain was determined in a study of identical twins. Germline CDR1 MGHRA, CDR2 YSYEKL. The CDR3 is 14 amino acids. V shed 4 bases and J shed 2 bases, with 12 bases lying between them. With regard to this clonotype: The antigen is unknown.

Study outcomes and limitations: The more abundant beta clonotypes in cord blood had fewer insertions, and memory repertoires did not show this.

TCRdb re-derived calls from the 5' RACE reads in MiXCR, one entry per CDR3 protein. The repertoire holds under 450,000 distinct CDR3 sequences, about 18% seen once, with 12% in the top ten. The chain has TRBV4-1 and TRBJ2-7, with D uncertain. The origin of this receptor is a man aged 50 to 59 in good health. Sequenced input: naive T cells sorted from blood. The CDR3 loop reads CASSRGRGTYEQYF. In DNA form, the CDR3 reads TGCGCCAGCAGCCGGGGTCGTGGAACCTACGAGCAGTACTTC.